A single sample gave rise to the 2 T cell receptor beta chains below, sequenced in a study of blood T cell repertoires in COVID-19 (dated by TCRdb to 2020 to 2021). Libraries were constructed by the immunoSEQ multiplex PCR assay. TCRdb carries this immuneACCESS record with in-frame sequences only. Its versions omit some clonotypes, under half of them owing to an unresolved V gene in the studies checked, with the rest unexplained. In all, the sample holds roughly 330,000 clones, and 70% to 90% of those were seen once. The top ten clonotypes cover 5.5% to 7% of the sample. The sample comprised PBMCs or T cells enriched from blood (not recorded which). The receptors here all came from a woman aged 25 to 39 who had recovered from COVID-19.

The chain couples TRBV18 to TRBJ1-4; possibly TRBD1 for D (6 bases). CDR1 and CDR2 from the germline V gene are KGHSH and LQKENI. V was trimmed by 3 bases and J by 7 bases, leaving 15 bases between them. This CDR3 region has 15 residues. The CDR3 loop is CASSPLQGVLEKLFF. CDR3 nucleotides: TGTGCCAGCTCACCTCTACAGGGAGTCCTTGAAAAACTGTTTTTT.

The CDR3 nucleotides are TGCGCCAGCAGCTTGGGCCAAGAAACAGGGACGATGATGCGAGGCTACACCTTC. Its protein is CASSLGQETGTMMRGYTF. The chain recombines TRBV5-1 with TRBJ1-2; possibly TRBD1 for D (6 bases). The V and J ends lost 0 bases and 8 bases respectively, with 26 bases between them. The CDR3 totals 18 residues. In germline, CDR1 is SGHRS, CDR2 YFSETQ.